This TCR beta chain was identified in a study of Graves' ophthalmopathy and Graves' hyperthyroidism. Across the whole study: At initial diagnosis, peripheral blood was obtained, and this preceded any treatment. Whole-study results and caveats: In blood appeared most of the expanded thyroid clonotypes whose frequency exceeded 0.001.

This clonotype was counted at least ten times. Its antigen is undetermined. The CDR3 totals 15 residues. Germline lookup yields CDR1 SGHTA and CDR2 FQGTGA. Deletions cut 2 bases from V and 4 bases from J, with 13 bases between. RNA transcripts yielded amplified TCR beta CDR3 regions. An opening RT-PCR round employed HTBI primers and preceded a second-round multiplex PCR. MiXCR, applied by TCRdb to the multiplex PCR reads, yields one record per CDR3 protein. The sample holds about 400,000 distinct CDR3 sequences, about 16% seen once. As the starting material, over 9.5 ml of fresh peripheral blood yielded the PBMCs.

The rearrangement uses TRBV7-3 and TRBJ2-3; D might be TRBD2 (6 bases). This clonotype was obtained from a woman younger than 30 with Graves' ophthalmopathy. What was sequenced was peripheral blood. The CDR3 DNA follows: TGTGCCAGCAGCTTATCCGGGGGTTCGGCAGATACGCAGTATTTT. Amino acid sequence: CASSLSGGSADTQYF.